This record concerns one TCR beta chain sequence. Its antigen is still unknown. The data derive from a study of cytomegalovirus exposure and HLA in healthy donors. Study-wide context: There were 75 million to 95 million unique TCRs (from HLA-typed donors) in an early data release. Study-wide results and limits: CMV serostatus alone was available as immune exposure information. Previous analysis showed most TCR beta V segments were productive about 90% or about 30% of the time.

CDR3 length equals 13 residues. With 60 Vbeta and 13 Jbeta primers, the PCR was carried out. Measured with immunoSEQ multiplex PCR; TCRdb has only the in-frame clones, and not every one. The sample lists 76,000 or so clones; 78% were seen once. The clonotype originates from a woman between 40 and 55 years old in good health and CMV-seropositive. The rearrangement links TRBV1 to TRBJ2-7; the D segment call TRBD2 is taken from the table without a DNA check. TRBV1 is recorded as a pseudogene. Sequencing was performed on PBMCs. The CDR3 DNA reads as TGCACCAGCAGCCAGACGGGGGGAAGGGAGCAGTACTTC. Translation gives CTSSQTGGREQYF.